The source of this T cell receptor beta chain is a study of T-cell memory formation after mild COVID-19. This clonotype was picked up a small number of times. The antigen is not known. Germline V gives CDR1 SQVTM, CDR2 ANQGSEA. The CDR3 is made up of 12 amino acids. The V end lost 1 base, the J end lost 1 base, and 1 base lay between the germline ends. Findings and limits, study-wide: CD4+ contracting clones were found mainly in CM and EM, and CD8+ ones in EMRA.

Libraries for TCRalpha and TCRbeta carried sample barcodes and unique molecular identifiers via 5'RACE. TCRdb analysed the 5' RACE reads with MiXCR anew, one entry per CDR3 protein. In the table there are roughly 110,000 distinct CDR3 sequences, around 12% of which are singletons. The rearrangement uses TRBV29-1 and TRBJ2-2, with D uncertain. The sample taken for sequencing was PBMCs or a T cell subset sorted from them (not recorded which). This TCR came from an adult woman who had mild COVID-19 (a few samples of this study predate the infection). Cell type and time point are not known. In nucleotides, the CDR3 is TGCAGCGTTGAAGGGAACACCGGGGAGCTGTTTTTT. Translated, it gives CSVEGNTGELFF.